This TCR beta chain was profiled in a study of blood T cells in healthy people across ages. A second PCR, run for about 7 to 11 cycles, used a sample-barcoded 5' primer plus a J-beta primer mix. MiXCR, applied by TCRdb to the 5' RACE reads, yields one record per CDR3 protein. The data contain more than 650,000 distinct CDR3 sequences, roughly 25% of them seen just once; the ten biggest clones take up about 3%. This CDR3 spans 17 amino acids. Germline CDR1 and CDR2: ENHRY and SYGVKD. V was pared by 3 bases and J by 4 bases, with 6 bases of the junction left unmatched. The same data also contributed to another study, on T cells of mothers and their children.

This receptor was identified in a boy under 18 in good health. The sample taken for sequencing was blood. The chain is built from TRBV10-3 and TRBJ1-6; 10 bases map to TRBD1. The DNA of the CDR3 is TGTGCCATCAGTGACGGTCGGACAGGGGGATATAATTCACCCCTCCACTTT. Translation: CAISDGRTGGYNSPLHF.